The rows below give T cell receptor beta chains drawn from one sample of a study of blood T cell repertoires in COVID-19. Measured with immunoSEQ multiplex PCR; TCRdb has only the in-frame clones, and not every one. The profile shows 50,000 to 55,000 clones, approximately 84% of them singletons. Sequencing used peripheral blood. These receptors were collected from a human donor in a cohort sampled during active COVID-19. Each CDR3 is given with its conserved first and last residue. The D gene is left open where the match is weak. Clone size appears in some rows only: once, few, many, or a class for an expanded clone.

D gene | clone size | J gene | V gene | CDR3 protein | CDR3 DNA
. | . | TRBJ2-3 | TRBV3-1/TRBV3-2 | CASSSRDSGYDTQYF | TGTGCCAGCAGCTCGCGGGACTCCGGCTATGATACGCAGTATTTT
. | . | TRBJ2-7 | TRBV12-3/TRBV12-4 | CASSAQHYEQYF | TGTGCCAGCAGTGCACAGCACTACGAGCAGTACTTC
. | . | TRBJ2-3 | TRBV18 | CASSPPSVDTQYF | TGTGCCAGCTCACCTCCAAGCGTAGATACGCAGTATTTT
TRBD2 | . | TRBJ2-3 | TRBV6-5 | CASSPGTSLADTQYF | TGTGCCAGCAGCCCCGGGACTAGTTTAGCAGATACGCAGTATTTT
. | . | TRBJ1-2 | TRBV5-6 | CASSLVSGGNYGYTF | TGTGCCAGCAGCTTGGTGTCCGGGGGTAACTATGGCTACACCTTC
. | . | TRBJ2-1 | TRBV9 | CASQRAGEYNEQFF | TGTGCCAGCCAGAGGGCAGGGGAATACAATGAGCAGTTCTTC
TRBD1 | . | TRBJ1-2 | TRBV6-5 | CASTRTSRGTYGYTF | TGTGCCAGCACTAGAACGTCCAGGGGGACCTATGGCTACACCTTC
TRBD2 | . | TRBJ2-3 | TRBV5-4 | CASSPYASGGTDTQYF | TGTGCCAGCAGCCCTTACGCTAGCGGGGGCACAGATACGCAGTATTTT
TRBD2 | few | TRBJ2-5 | TRBV24-1 | CATSGPGGQETQYF | TGTGCCACCAGTGGACCGGGGGGGCAGGAGACCCAGTACTTC
. | . | TRBJ1-6 | TRBV6-5 | CASSLGDSPLHF | TGTGCCAGCAGCCTAGGGGATTCACCCCTCCACTTT
TRBD2 | . | TRBJ2-2 | TRBV13 | CASSYGAGEPTGELFF | TGTGCCAGCAGCTACGGAGCGGGGGAACCAACCGGGGAGCTGTTTTTT
TRBD2 | . | TRBJ2-7 | TRBV5-1 | CASSVRDTASGGEQYF | TGCGCCAGCAGCGTCCGGGACACGGCCTCGGGGGGGGAGCAGTACTTC
. | . | TRBJ1-1 | TRBV2 | CASSEWGLQAFF | TGTGCCAGCAGTGAATGGGGGCTCCAAGCTTTCTTT
TRBD1 | few | TRBJ1-2 | TRBV30 | CAWKHQQGALDTF | TGTGCCTGGAAACATCAGCAGGGGGCTCTAGACACCTTC
. | . | TRBJ1-1 | TRBV2 | CASSDLGAFEAFF | TGTGCCAGCAGCGACCTTGGGGCATTTGAAGCTTTCTTT
TRBD2 | . | TRBJ2-5 | TRBV5-4 | CASSLIAGEEETQYF | TGTGCCAGCAGCTTAATAGCGGGGGAGGAAGAGACCCAGTACTTC
. | . | TRBJ1-1 | TRBV24-1 | CATRKTGLNTEAFF | TGTGCCACCAGAAAGACAGGTTTGAACACTGAAGCTTTCTTT
TRBD1 | . | TRBJ1-4 | TRBV7-9 | CASSRTGGTEKLFF | TGTGCCAGCAGCCGGACAGGGGGAACTGAAAAACTGTTTTTT
. | . | TRBJ2-7 | TRBV19 | CASREQGSSYEQYF | TGTGCCAGTAGGGAACAGGGCAGCTCCTACGAGCAGTACTTC
. | . | TRBJ2-3 | TRBV7-2 | CASSLVRKDTQYF | TGTGCCAGCAGCTTAGTGCGTAAAGATACGCAGTATTTT
TRBD1 | . | TRBJ1-1 | TRBV9 | CASSVGTGGMNTEAFF | TGTGCCAGCAGCGTAGGTACAGGGGGCATGAACACTGAAGCTTTCTTT
TRBD1 | medium-sized | TRBJ2-3 | TRBV6-5 | CASSPGQAADTQYF | TGTGCCAGCAGCCCCGGACAGGCTGCAGATACGCAGTATTTT
. | . | TRBJ1-2 | TRBV11-2 | CASSLGGINGYTF | TGTGCCAGCAGCCTGGGAGGGATTAATGGCTACACCTTC
TRBD2 | . | TRBJ2-7 | TRBV20-1 | CSASTSGGLTEQYF | TGCAGTGCTAGTACTAGCGGGGGACTAACCGAGCAGTACTTC
. | . | TRBJ1-4 | TRBV6-6 | CASSYNRLTNEKLFF | TGTGCCAGCAGTTACAACAGGTTGACTAATGAAAAACTGTTTTTT
. | . | TRBJ1-2 | TRBV5-1 | CASSFQGSDYGYTF | TGCGCCAGCAGCTTCCAGGGTTCGGACTATGGCTACACCTTC
. | . | TRBJ1-2 | TRBV2 | CASSPRGWGYGYTF | TGTGCCAGCAGTCCGAGGGGGTGGGGCTATGGCTACACCTTC
TRBD2 | . | TRBJ2-3 | TRBV9 | CASSARLAGGLIRSSADTQYF | TGTGCCAGCAGCGCCCGACTAGCGGGGGGATTAATACGATCTAGCGCAGATACGCAGTATTTT
TRBD2 | . | TRBJ2-2 | TRBV2 | CASSQGLAGGPHSGELFF | TGTGCCAGCAGTCAAGGACTAGCGGGAGGGCCTCACTCCGGGGAGCTGTTTTTT
. | . | TRBJ1-2 | TRBV19 | CASSRRTVNYGYTF | TGTGCCAGTAGTAGGCGGACAGTCAACTATGGCTACACCTTC
. | . | TRBJ2-7 | TRBV7-9 | CASSLAGATDNEQYF | TGTGCCAGCAGCTTAGCTGGGGCGACAGACAACGAGCAGTACTTC